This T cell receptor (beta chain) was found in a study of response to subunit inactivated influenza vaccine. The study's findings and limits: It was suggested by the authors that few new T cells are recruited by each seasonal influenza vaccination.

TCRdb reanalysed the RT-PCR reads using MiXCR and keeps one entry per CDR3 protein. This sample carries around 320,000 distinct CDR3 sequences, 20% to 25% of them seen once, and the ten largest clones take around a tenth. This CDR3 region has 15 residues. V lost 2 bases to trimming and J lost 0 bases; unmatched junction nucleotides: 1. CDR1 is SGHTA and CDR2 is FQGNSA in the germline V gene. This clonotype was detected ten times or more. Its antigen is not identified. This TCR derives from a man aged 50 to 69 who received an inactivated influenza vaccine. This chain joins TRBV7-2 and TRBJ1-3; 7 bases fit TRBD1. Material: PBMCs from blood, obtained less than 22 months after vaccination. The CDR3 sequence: CASSLQGVSGNTIYF. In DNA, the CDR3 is TGTGCCAGCAGCTTACAGGGGGTCTCTGGAAACACCATATATTTT.